Listed below are T cell receptor beta chains from one sample, sequenced in a study of T cell repertoires in cytomegalovirus infection. From the reads, TCRdb called clonotypes with MiXCR, one entry per CDR3 protein. The table has a few hundred thousand distinct CDR3 sequences, around 30% seen once; the top ten hold 17%. Which antigens these TCRs recognize remains unknown. The material sequenced was cultured PBMCs, taken from culture after CMV antigen stimulation. The receptors stem from a human donor in good health (CMV status not recorded). Some clones in this sample may be carry-over from other donors' samples. The conserved cysteine and the conserved F or W are not part of the CDR3 here.

v_gene	CDR3aa
TRBV10-3	AIRATGGGNEQY
TRBV24-1	ATSDPNRQGLDYGYT
TRBV19	ATGDRGGTNEKLF
TRBV12-3/TRBV12-4	ASSLLGAVATQY
TRBV7-9	ASSFVSDRGGGGYT
TRBV19	ASSMKEGGGQPQH
TRBV28	ASSEGGPMDTEAF
TRBV20-1	SARDREGAQETQY
TRBV11-2	GSSPTQMGETQY
TRBV19	ASSIASGPNQPQH